The entry below describes one T cell receptor beta chain. Its antigen is unknown. This sample stems from a study of cytomegalovirus exposure and HLA in healthy donors. About the study: Roughly 89 million unique TCR sequences came from HLA-typed donors in an early release.

The study, taken as a whole, reports: TCR beta chain V- and J-gene trimming was linked, in a later analysis, to a missense variant in DCLRE1C. Exclusion as indistinguishable affected some V segments, including TRBV6-2 and TRBV6-3.

The PCR was carried out with 60 Vbeta primers and 13 Jbeta primers. This table comes from immunoSEQ multiplex PCR, and its TCRdb copy is limited to in-frame clones, with some not included. The profile covers about 210,000 clones, with roughly four fifths appearing a single time and roughly 10% taken by the ten largest. The germline V gene has CDR1 MRHNA and CDR2 SNTAGT. The CDR3 has 16 residues. Trimming took off 6 bases at V and 3 bases at J, with 18 bases between the two ends. This receptor was obtained from a woman between 50 and 59 years old in good health and CMV-seropositive. The sequenced material came from PBMCs. The rearrangement joins TRBV6-4 to TRBJ2-1; possibly TRBD1 for D (6 bases). CDR3 amino acids: CASSLSAGANYNEQFF. CDR3 DNA: TGTGCCAGCAGCCTATCAGCAGGGGCGAACTACAATGAGCAGTTCTTC.